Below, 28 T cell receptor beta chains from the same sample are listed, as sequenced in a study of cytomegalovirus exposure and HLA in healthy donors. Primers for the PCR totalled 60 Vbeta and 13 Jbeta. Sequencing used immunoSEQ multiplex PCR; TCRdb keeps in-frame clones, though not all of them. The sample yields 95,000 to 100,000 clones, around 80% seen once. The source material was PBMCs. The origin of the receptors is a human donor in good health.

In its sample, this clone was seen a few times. CDR3 region: CASSLGLDEQYF. CDR3 bases: TGTGCCAGCAGCCTAGGACTGGATGAGCAGTACTTC. The V and J genes are TRBV5-5 and TRBJ2-7, with D perhaps TRBD2 (5 bases). V was trimmed by 4 bases and J by 7 bases, leaving 12 bases between them. Germline values: CDR1 SGHKS, CDR2 YYEKEE (reference sequence). This CDR3 spans 12 amino acids.

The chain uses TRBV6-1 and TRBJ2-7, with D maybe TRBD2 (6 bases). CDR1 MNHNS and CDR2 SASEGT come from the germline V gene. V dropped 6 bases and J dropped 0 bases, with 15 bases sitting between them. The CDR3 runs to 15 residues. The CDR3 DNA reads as TGTGCCAGCAGGGGGGGACCGTCGAGCTCCTACGAGCAGTACTTC. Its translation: CASRGGPSSSYEQYF.

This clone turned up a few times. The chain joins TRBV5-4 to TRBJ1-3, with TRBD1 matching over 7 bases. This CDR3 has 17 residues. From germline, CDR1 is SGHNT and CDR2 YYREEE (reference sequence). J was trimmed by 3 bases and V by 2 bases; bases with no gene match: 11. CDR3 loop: CASSLIEGATFGNTIYF. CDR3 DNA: TGTGCCAGCAGCTTAATTGAGGGGGCTACTTTTGGAAACACCATATATTTT.

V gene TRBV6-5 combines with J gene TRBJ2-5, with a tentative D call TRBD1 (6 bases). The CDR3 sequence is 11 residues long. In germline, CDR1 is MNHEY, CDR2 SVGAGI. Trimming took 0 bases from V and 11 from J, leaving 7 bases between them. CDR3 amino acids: CASSYSGAQYF. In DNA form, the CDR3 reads TGTGCCAGCAGTTACTCGGGGGCTCAGTACTTC.

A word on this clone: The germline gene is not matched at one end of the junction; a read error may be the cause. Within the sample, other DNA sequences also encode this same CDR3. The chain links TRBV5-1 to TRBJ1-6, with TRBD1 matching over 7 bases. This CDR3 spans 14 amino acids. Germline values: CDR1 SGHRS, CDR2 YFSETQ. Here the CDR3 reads CASSLKGANSPLHF. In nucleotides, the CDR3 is TGCGCTAGCAGCTTGAAGGGGGCGAATTCACCCCTCCACTTT.

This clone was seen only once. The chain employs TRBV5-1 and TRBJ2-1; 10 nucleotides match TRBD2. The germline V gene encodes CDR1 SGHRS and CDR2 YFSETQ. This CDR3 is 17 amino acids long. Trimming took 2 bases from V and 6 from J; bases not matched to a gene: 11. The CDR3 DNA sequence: TGCGCCAGCAGCTTCCGGCGGGGGGCTAGCGGGGGCAATGAGCAGTTCTTC. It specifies CASSFRRGASGGNEQFF.

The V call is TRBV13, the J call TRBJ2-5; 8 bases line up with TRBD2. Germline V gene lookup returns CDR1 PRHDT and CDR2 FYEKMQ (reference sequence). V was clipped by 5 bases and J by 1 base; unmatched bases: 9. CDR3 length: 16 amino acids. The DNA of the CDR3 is TGTGCCAGCAGCCCGTACCGGGGGGGGACCCAAGAGACCCAGTACTTC. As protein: CASSPYRGGTQETQYF.

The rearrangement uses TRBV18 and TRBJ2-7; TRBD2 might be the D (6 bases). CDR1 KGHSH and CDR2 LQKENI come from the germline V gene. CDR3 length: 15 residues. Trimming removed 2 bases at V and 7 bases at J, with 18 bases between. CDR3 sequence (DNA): TGTGCCAGCTCACCATATGGGACTCCTCCTAGGGAGCAGTACTTC. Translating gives CASSPYGTPPREQYF.

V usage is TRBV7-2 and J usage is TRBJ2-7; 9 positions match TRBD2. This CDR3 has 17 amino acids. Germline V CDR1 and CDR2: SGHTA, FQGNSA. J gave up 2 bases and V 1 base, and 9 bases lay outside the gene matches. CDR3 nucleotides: TGTGCCAGCAGCTTAGGGGGAGCTAGCGGGATGACCTACGAGCAGTACTTC. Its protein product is CASSLGGASGMTYEQYF.

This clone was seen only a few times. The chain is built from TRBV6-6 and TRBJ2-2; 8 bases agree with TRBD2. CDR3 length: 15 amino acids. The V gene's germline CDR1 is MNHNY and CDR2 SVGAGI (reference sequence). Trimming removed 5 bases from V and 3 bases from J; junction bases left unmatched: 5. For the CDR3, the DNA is TGTGCCAGCAGTCCGGGGGGGCAGGACACCGGGGAGCTGTTTTTT. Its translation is CASSPGGQDTGELFF.

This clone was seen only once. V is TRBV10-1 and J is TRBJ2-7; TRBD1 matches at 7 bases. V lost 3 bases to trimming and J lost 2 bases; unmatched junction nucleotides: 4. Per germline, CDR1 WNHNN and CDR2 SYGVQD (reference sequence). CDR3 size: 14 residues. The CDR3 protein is CASSDRTGTYEQYF. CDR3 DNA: TGCGCCAGCAGTGACCGGACAGGAACCTACGAGCAGTACTTC.

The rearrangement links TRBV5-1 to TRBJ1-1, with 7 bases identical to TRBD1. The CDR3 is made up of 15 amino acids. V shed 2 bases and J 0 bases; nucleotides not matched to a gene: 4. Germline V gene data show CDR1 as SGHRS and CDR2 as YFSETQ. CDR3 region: CASSFPGQMNTEAFF. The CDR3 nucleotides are TGCGCCAGCAGCTTTCCGGGACAGATGAACACTGAAGCTTTCTTT. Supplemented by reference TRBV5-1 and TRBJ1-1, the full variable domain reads KAGVTQTPRYLIKTRGQQVTLSCSPISGHRSVSWYQQTPGQGLQFLFEYFSETQRNKGNFPGRFSGRQFSNSRSEMNVSTLELGDSALYLCASSFPGQMNTEAFFGQGTRLTVV.

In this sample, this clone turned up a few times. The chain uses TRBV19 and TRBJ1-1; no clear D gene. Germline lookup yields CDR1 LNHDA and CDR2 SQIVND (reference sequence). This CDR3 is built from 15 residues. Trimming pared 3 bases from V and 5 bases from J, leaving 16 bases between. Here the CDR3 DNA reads TGTGCCAGTAGTATTGCGCCCCGGAGGTGGACTGAAGCTTTCTTT. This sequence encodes CASSIAPRRWTEAFF.

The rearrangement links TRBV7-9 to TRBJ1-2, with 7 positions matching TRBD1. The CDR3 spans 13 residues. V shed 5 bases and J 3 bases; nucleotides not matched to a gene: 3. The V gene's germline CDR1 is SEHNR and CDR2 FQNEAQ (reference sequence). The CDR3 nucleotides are TGTGCCAGCAGCGGGGGACAGTACTATGGCTACACCTTC. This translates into CASSGGQYYGYTF.

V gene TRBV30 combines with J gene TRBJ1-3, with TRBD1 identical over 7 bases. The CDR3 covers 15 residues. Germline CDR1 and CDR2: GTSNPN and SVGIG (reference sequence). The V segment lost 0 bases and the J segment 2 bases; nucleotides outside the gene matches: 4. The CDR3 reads CAWSVPQGAGNTIYF. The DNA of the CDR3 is TGTGCCTGGAGTGTGCCCCAGGGGGCTGGAAACACCATATATTTT.

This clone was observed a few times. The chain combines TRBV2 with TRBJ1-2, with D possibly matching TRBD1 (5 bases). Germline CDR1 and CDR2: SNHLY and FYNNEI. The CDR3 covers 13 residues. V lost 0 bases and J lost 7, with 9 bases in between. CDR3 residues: CASSEAGAFGYTF. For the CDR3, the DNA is TGTGCCAGCAGTGAAGCAGGGGCTTTTGGCTACACCTTC.

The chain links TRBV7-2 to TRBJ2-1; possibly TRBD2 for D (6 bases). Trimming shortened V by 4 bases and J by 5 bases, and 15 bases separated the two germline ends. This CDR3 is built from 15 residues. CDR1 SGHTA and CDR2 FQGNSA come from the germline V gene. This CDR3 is CASSWLRDFDNEQFF. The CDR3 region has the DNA TGTGCCAGCAGCTGGCTCCGGGACTTTGACAATGAGCAGTTCTTC.

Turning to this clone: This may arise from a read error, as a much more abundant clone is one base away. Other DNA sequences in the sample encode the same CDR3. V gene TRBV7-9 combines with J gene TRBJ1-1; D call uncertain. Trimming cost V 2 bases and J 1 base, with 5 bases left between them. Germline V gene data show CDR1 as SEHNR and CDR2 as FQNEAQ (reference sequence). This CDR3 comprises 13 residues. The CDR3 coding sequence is TGTGCCAGCAGCTTATCAGGGAACACTGAAGCTTTCTTT. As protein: CASSLSGNTEAFF.

The DNA of the CDR3 is TGCGCCAGCAGCTTGGCCTTGTCAGGGGAAGCTTTCTTT. This gives the protein CASSLALSGEAFF. J is TRBJ1-1 and V is TRBV5-1; perhaps TRBD1 as D (5 bases). The CDR3 runs 13 residues. Trimming took 0 bases from V and 8 from J, leaving 11 bases between them. The germline V gene encodes CDR1 SGHRS and CDR2 YFSETQ. The variable domain in full, completed from reference TRBV5-1 and TRBJ1-1, reads KAGVTQTPRYLIKTRGQQVTLSCSPISGHRSVSWYQQTPGQGLQFLFEYFSETQRNKGNFPGRFSGRQFSNSRSEMNVSTLELGDSALYLCASSLALSGEAFFGQGTRLTVV.

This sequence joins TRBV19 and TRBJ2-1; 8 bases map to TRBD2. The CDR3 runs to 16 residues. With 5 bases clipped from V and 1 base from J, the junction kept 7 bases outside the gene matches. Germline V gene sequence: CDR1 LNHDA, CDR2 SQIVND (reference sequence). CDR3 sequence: CASSSASGRSYNEQFF. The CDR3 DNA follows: TGTGCCAGTAGTTCGGCGAGCGGGAGATCCTACAATGAGCAGTTCTTC.

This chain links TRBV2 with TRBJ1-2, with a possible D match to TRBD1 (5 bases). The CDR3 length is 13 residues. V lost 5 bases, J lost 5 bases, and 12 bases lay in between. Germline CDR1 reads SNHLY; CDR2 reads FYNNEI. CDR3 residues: CASSPRGRYGYTF. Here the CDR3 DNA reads TGTGCCAGCAGTCCTAGGGGTAGATATGGCTACACCTTC.

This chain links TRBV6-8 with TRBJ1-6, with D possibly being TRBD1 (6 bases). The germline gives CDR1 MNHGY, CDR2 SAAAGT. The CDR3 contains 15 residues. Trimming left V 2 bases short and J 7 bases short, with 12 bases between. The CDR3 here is CASSYTGQQNSPLHF. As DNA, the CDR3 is TGTGCCAGCAGTTACACGGGACAACAAAATTCACCCCTCCACTTT.

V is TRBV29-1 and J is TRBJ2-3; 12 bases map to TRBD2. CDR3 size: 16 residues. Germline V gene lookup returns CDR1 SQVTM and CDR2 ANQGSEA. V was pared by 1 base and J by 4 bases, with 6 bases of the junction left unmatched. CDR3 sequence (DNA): TGCAGCGTTGAAGGGACTAGCGGGGAAAAGTCAGATACGCAGTATTTT. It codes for CSVEGTSGEKSDTQYF.

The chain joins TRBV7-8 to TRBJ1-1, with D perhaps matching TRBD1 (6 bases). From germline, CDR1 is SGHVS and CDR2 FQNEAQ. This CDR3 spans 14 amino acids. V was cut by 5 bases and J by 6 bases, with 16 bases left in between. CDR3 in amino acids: CASSPGGGLAEAFF. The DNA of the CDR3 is TGTGCCAGCAGCCCCGGGGGGGGGCTCGCTGAAGCTTTCTTT.

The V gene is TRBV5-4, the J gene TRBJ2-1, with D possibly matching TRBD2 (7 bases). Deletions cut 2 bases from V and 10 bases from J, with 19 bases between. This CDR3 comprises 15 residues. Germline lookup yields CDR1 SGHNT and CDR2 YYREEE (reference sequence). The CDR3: CASSFPRGGAGEQFF. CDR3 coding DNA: TGTGCCAGCAGCTTCCCAAGGGGGGGGGCTGGCGAGCAGTTCTTC.

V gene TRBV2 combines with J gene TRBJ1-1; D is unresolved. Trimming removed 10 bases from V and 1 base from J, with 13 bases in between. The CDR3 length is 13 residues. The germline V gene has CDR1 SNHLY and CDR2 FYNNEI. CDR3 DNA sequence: TGTGCCACCTCCACCGGGAGGAACACTGAAGCTTTCTTT. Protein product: CATSTGRNTEAFF.

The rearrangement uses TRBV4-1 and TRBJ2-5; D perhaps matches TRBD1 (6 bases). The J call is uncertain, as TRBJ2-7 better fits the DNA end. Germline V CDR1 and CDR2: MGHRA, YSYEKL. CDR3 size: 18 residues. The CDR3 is CASSNPSGQGNRGYEQYF. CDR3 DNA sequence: TGCGCCAGCAGCAACCCCTCCGGGCAGGGGAACCGGGGCTACGAGCAGTACTTC.

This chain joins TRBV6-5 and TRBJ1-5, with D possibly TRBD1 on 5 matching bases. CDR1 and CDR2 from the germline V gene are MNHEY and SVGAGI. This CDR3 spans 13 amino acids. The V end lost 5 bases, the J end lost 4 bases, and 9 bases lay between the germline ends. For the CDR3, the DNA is TGTGCCAGCAGTCGGGCAGGGAATCAGCCCCAGCATTTT. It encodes CASSRAGNQPQHF.